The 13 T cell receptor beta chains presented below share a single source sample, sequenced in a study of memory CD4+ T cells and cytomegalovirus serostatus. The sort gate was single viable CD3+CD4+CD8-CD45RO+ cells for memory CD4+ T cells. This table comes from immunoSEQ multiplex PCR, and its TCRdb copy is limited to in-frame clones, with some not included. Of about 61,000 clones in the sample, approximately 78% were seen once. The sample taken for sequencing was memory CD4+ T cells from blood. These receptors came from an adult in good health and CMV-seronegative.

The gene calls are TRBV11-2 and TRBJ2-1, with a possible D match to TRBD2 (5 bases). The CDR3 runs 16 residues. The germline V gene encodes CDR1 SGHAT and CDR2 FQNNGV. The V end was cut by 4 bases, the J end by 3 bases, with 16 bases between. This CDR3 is CASSYPGRARYNEQFF. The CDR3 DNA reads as TGTGCCAGCAGCTACCCCGGGCGGGCGCGCTACAATGAGCAGTTCTTC.

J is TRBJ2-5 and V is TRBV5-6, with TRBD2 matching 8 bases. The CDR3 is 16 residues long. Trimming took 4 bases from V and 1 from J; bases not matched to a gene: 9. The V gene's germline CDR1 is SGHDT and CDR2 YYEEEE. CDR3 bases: TGTGCCAGCAGCATGGTCGGCGGGAGGCTCCAAGAGACCCAGTACTTC. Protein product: CASSMVGGRLQETQYF.

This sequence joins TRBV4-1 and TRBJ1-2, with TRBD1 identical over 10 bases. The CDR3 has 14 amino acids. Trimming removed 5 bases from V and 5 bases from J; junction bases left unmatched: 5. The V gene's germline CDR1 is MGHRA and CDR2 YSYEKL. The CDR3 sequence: CASSTGTGAYGYTF. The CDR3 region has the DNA TGCGCCAGCAGCACCGGGACAGGGGCTTATGGCTACACCTTC.

In DNA, the CDR3 is TGTGCCAGCTCATCGTCTGACAATCAGCCCCAGCATTTT. Amino acid sequence: CASSSSDNQPQHF. J is TRBJ1-5 and V is TRBV18; no firm D call. The CDR3 runs to 13 residues. The V gene lost 5 bases and the J gene lost 3 bases, with 8 bases spanning the gap. Germline CDR1 and CDR2: KGHSH and LQKENI.

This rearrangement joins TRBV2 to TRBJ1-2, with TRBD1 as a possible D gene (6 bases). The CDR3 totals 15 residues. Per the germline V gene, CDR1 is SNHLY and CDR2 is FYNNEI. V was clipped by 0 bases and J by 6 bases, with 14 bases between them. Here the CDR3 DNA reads TGTGCCAGCAGTGAAGCGGGCAGGGGCCGGGATGGCTACACCTTC. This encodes CASSEAGRGRDGYTF.

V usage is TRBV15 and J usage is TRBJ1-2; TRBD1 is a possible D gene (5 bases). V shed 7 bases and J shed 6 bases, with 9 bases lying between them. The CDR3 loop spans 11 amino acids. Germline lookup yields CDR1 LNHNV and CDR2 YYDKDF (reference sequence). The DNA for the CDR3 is TGTGCCACCAACTCAGGGAATGGCTACACCTTC. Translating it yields CATNSGNGYTF. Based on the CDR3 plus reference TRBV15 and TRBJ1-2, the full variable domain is DAMVIQNPRYQVTQFGKPVTLSCSQTLNHNVMYWYQQKSSQAPKLLFHYYDKDFNNEADTPDNFQSRRPNTSFCFLDIRSPGLGDTAMYLCATNSGNGYTFGSGTRLTVV.

The chain's CDR3 is CASTIDRRSEQYF. The CDR3 bases are TGTGCCAGCACCATCGACAGGCGGAGCGAGCAGTACTTC. This chain links TRBV7-8 with TRBJ2-7, with D possibly matching TRBD1 (6 bases). This CDR3 has 13 amino acids. V lost 7 bases and J lost 6, with 16 bases in between. From germline, CDR1 is SGHVS and CDR2 FQNEAQ.

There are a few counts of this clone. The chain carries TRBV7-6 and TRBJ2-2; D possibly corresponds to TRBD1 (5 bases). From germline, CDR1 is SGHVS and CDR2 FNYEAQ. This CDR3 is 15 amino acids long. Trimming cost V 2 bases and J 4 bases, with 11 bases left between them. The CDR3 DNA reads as TGTGCCAGCAGCTTAAGCCAGGGTATCACCGGGGAGCTGTTTTTT. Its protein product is CASSLSQGITGELFF. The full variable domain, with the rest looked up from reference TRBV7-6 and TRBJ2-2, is GAGVSQSPRYKVTKRGQDVALRCDPISGHVSLYWYRQALGQGPEFLTYFNYEAQQDKSGLPNDRFSAERPEGSISTLTIQRTEQRDSAMYRCASSLSQGITGELFFGEGSRLTVL.

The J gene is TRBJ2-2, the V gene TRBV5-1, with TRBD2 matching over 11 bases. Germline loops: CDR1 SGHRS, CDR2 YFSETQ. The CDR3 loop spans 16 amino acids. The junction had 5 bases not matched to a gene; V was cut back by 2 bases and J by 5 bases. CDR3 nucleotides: TGCGCCAGCAGCTTTACTAGCGGGAGTGGTACCGGGGAGCTGTTTTTT. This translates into CASSFTSGSGTGELFF.

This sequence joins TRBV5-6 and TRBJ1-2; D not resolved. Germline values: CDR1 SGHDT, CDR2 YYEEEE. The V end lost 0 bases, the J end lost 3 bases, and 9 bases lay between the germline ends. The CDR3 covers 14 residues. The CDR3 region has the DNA TGTGCCAGCAGCTTGGCAGGAAGGGACTATGGCTACACCTTC. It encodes CASSLAGRDYGYTF.

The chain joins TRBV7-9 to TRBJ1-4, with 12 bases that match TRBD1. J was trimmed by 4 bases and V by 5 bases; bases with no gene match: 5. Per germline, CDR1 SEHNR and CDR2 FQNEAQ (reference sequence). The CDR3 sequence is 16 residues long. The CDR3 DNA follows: TGTGCCAGCAGCCGGGGGACAGGGGGCGATAATGAAAAACTGTTTTTT. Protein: CASSRGTGGDNEKLFF.

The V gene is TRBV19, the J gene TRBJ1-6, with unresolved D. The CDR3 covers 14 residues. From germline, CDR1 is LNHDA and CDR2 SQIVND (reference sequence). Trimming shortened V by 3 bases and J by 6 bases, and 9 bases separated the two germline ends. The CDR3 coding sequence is TGTGCCAGTAGTATCTTTACAGCTAATTCACCCCTCCACTTT. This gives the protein CASSIFTANSPLHF.

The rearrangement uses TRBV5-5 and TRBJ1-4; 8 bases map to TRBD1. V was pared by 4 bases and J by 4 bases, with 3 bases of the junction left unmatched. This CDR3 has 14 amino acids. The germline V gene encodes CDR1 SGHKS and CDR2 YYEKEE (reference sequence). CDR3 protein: CASSVTGVNEKLFF. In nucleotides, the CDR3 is TGTGCCAGCAGCGTGACAGGGGTTAATGAAAAACTGTTTTTT.